These 8 T cell receptor beta chains came from one sample sequenced in a study of T cell responses to AZD1222 COVID-19 vaccine. Some clones are missing from TCRdb's copy, which holds only in-frame ones; the method was immunoSEQ multiplex PCR. The table shows 75,000 to 100,000 clones, with approximately 87% occurring only once. This material consisted of peripheral blood, taken on day 0 of AZD1222 vaccination. The receptor set was obtained from an adult in good health.

V usage is TRBV5-8 and J usage is TRBJ2-7; the D gene is possibly TRBD1 (6 bases). CDR1 is SGHTS and CDR2 is YDEGEE in the germline V gene. This CDR3 comprises 14 residues. V was shortened by 5 bases and J by 3 bases, with 15 bases between the two germline ends. CDR3 bases: TGTGCCAGCAGTTTCCAGGGGCCCCACTACGAGCAGTACTTC. As protein: CASSFQGPHYEQYF.

V and J are TRBV3-1 (or the pseudogene TRBV3-2) and TRBJ2-5; 10 bases agree with TRBD2. In germline, CDR1 is LGHDT, CDR2 YNNKEL (reference sequence). This CDR3 is built from 16 residues. With V trimmed by 0 bases and J by 5 bases, 6 bases remained unmatched. CDR3 in amino acids: CASSQDPLAGAETQYF. DNA for the CDR3: TGTGCCAGCAGCCAAGATCCCCTAGCGGGAGCTGAGACCCAGTACTTC.

The chain carries TRBV25-1 and TRBJ2-1; D possibly uses TRBD1 or TRBD2 (5 bases each). The CDR3 is 15 amino acids. V was cut by 4 bases and J by 11 bases, with 21 bases left in between. Germline V CDR1 and CDR2: MGHDK, SYGVNS. The CDR3 DNA follows: TGTGCCAGCAGTGGGTGGGGGACGTCGGGCGATAAGCAGTTCTTC. Translated, it gives CASSGWGTSGDKQFF.

The sample holds one count of this clone. The CDR3 DNA is TGTGCCAGCAGCCCGGGACAGAAAAACATTCAGTACTTC. It codes for CASSPGQKNIQYF. The chain has TRBV7-2 and TRBJ2-4; 7 positions match TRBD1. This CDR3 contains 13 residues. The ends lost 5 bases at V and 4 bases at J; junction bases unmatched: 2. CDR1 and CDR2 from the germline V gene are SGHTA and FQGNSA.

The CDR3 reads CASSIEQGFSEQYF. The CDR3 nucleotides are TGTGCCAGTAGTATCGAACAGGGCTTTTCCGAGCAGTACTTC. This chain connects TRBV19 to TRBJ2-7; a weak D match, TRBD1 (6 bases). Trimming took 3 bases from V and 6 from J, leaving 15 bases between them. This CDR3 is 14 amino acids long. The germline CDR1 and CDR2 sequences are LNHDA and SQIVND (reference sequence).

This clone is termed hyperexpanded (1% or more). The rearrangement uses TRBV28 and TRBJ2-2; possibly TRBD1 for D (6 bases). CDR3 size: 13 residues. Germline V CDR1 and CDR2: MDHEN, SYDVKM. The ends were cut back, 4 bases at V and 8 bases at J, with 11 bases in the middle. The DNA for the CDR3 is TGTGCCAGCAGTTGGACAGAGCGTGGGGAGCTGTTTTTT. Residues: CASSWTERGELFF.

The genes are TRBV7-2 and TRBJ1-1; 7 positions match TRBD1. The CDR3 covers 16 residues. The trim removed 3 bases at V and 1 base at J, leaving 8 bases unmatched. Per the germline V gene, CDR1 is SGHTA and CDR2 is FQGNSA. CDR3 region: CASSFLMRGQNTEAFF. The DNA of the CDR3 is TGTGCCAGCAGCTTTTTGATGAGGGGGCAGAACACTGAAGCTTTCTTT.

The CDR3 nucleotides read TGTGCCAGCAGCTTAGTGGGCGGCGGGAGGGCAGGGAATGAGCAGTTCTTC. Amino acids: CASSLVGGGRAGNEQFF. This chain connects TRBV7-8 to TRBJ2-1; 9 nucleotides line up with TRBD2. V dropped 1 base and J dropped 7; count of bases not matched to a gene: 11. The CDR3 spans 17 residues. Germline CDR1 and CDR2: SGHVS and FQNEAQ.